These 23 T cell receptor beta chains came from one sample sequenced in a study of neurological immune-mediated disorders. Via MiXCR, TCRdb re-called the 5' RACE reads, giving one row per CDR3 protein. The profile shows roughly 76,000 distinct CDR3 sequences, 2.5% to 3.5% of them singletons. What was sequenced was PBMCs. The receptors were gathered from a woman aged 45-60 years with multiple sclerosis.

This clonotype was counted ten times or more. V is TRBV7-2 and J is TRBJ2-1; D is tentatively TRBD1 or TRBD2 (5 bases each). V lost 3 bases, J lost 0 bases, and 9 bases lay in between. CDR1 and CDR2 from the germline V gene are SGHTA and FQGNSA. This CDR3 contains 15 residues. The CDR3 is CASSFAGSSYNEQFF. In nucleotides, the CDR3 is TGTGCCAGCAGCTTTGCAGGGAGCTCCTACAATGAGCAGTTCTTC.

This clonotype came up many times. Here the CDR3 DNA reads TGCGCCAGCAGCCCGAAACTCAGGACAATGAACACCGGGGAGCTGTTTTTT. Amino acid sequence: CASSPKLRTMNTGELFF. The V and J genes are TRBV5-1 and TRBJ2-2; possible D gene TRBD1, 5 bases. CDR1 is SGHRS, CDR2 YFSETQ, per germline. Trimming stripped 4 bases from V and 1 base from J, with 17 bases between. The CDR3 is 17 amino acids.

J is TRBJ2-1 and V is TRBV5-1, with TRBD2 matching 9 bases. Germline V CDR1 and CDR2: SGHRS, YFSETQ. Trimming removed 0 bases from V and 6 bases from J; junction bases left unmatched: 7. This CDR3 has 16 residues. CDR3 sequence: CASSLVGGRATNEQFF. CDR3 nucleotide sequence: TGCGCCAGCAGCTTGGTAGGCGGGAGGGCCACCAATGAGCAGTTCTTC.

This clonotype was seen ten or more times. The rearrangement joins TRBV27 to TRBJ2-7; the match to TRBD1 covers 7 bases. Looked up from germline, CDR1 is MNHEY and CDR2 is SMNVEV (reference sequence). The junction had 4 bases not matched to a gene; V was cut back by 10 bases and J by 4 bases. This CDR3 contains 11 residues. The CDR3 is CAIKQGYEQYF. The CDR3, as DNA: TGTGCCATAAAACAGGGGTACGAGCAGTACTTC.

At least ten counts were recorded for this clonotype. For the CDR3, the DNA is TGCGCCAGCAGCTTGTTGGGGGCCGGTGGCTACACCTTC. Amino acids: CASSLLGAGGYTF. This chain joins TRBV5-1 and TRBJ1-2; possibly TRBD1 for D (6 bases). The germline V gene has CDR1 SGHRS and CDR2 YFSETQ. V was clipped by 1 base and J by 7 bases, with 11 bases between them. The CDR3 totals 13 residues. The whole variable domain, remainder taken from reference TRBV5-1 and TRBJ1-2, is KAGVTQTPRYLIKTRGQQVTLSCSPISGHRSVSWYQQTPGQGLQFLFEYFSETQRNKGNFPGRFSGRQFSNSRSEMNVSTLELGDSALYLCASSLLGAGGYTFGSGTRLTVV.

This clonotype occurred many times. V and J are TRBV20-1 and TRBJ1-1; D not certain. V was shortened by 2 bases and J by 0 bases, with 7 bases between the two germline ends. Per germline, CDR1 DFQATT and CDR2 SNEGSKA (reference sequence). The CDR3 covers 13 residues. The CDR3 DNA reads as TGCAGTGCTAGACAGACTATGAACACTGAAGCTTTCTTT. Encoded protein: CSARQTMNTEAFF.

In its sample, this clonotype was seen many times. V and J are TRBV3-1 and TRBJ2-7; D is perhaps TRBD2 (6 bases). This CDR3 has 14 residues. With 2 bases removed from V and 3 bases from J, the gap between germline ends came to 11 bases. Per germline, CDR1 LGHDT and CDR2 YNNKEL (reference sequence). The CDR3 spells CASSQHGSGYEQYF. The CDR3 nucleotides read TGTGCCAGCAGCCAACATGGTAGCGGCTACGAGCAGTACTTC.

This clonotype occurred many times. The chain recombines TRBV12-3 or TRBV12-4 with TRBJ2-3; D gene ambiguous. V lost 6 bases to trimming and J lost 0 bases, with 10 bases between them. The CDR3 consists of 14 residues. The CDR3 DNA is TGTGCCAGCAGGCTCCCGGGTAGCACAGATACGCAGTATTTT. This codes for CASRLPGSTDTQYF.

This clonotype was observed at least ten times. The V call is TRBV9, the J call TRBJ1-5; no clear D gene. V was pared by 0 bases and J by 9 bases, with 10 bases between. This CDR3 contains 13 residues. Per the germline V gene, CDR1 is SGDLS and CDR2 is YYNGEE. The CDR3 reads CASSVAESSPQHF. For the CDR3, the DNA is TGTGCCAGCAGCGTAGCAGAGTCATCGCCCCAGCATTTT.

There are many counts of this clonotype. The chain combines TRBV20-1 with TRBJ1-2; no clear D. The V end was cut by 0 bases, the J end by 3 bases, with 5 bases between. The CDR3 runs to 12 residues. Germline CDR1 reads DFQATT; CDR2 reads SNEGSKA (reference sequence). The CDR3 sequence: CSARDHDYGYTF. CDR3 nucleotides: TGCAGTGCTAGAGATCATGACTATGGCTACACCTTC.

This clonotype was detected only a few times. V usage is TRBV18 and J usage is TRBJ2-1, with 8 bases aligning to TRBD2. Germline CDR1 KGHSH, CDR2 LQKENI. V lost 0 bases and J lost 0; bases outside the gene matches: 1. The CDR3 is 16 residues long. The CDR3 sequence: CASSPPSGSSYNEQFF. The DNA of the CDR3 is TGTGCCAGCTCACCACCAAGCGGGAGCTCCTACAATGAGCAGTTCTTC.

This clonotype has ten or more counts. This rearrangement joins TRBV27 to TRBJ1-2, with D tentatively TRBD1 (6 bases). Trimming pared 4 bases from V and 4 bases from J, leaving 7 bases between. This CDR3 has 12 amino acids. CDR1 is MNHEY, CDR2 SMNVEV, per germline (reference sequence). DNA of the CDR3: TGTGCCAGCAGTTCGGACAGCTATGGCTACACCTTC. Protein: CASSSDSYGYTF.

This clonotype was seen ten or more times. The V and J genes are TRBV20-1 and TRBJ2-3; 8 bases match TRBD2. CDR3 length: 14 residues. After removal of 4 bases from V and 0 bases from J, the junction contained 3 bases not matched to a gene. Germline assignment: CDR1 DFQATT and CDR2 SNEGSKA (reference sequence). The DNA of the CDR3 is TGCAGTGCTACGCAGCGGGGGAGCACAGATACGCAGTATTTT. It codes for CSATQRGSTDTQYF.

This clonotype was seen ten or more times. The V and J genes are TRBV5-5 and TRBJ2-2, with 8 positions matching TRBD1. Germline V lookup: CDR1 SGHKS, CDR2 YYEKEE (reference sequence). The CDR3 totals 16 residues. Trimming at V came to 3 bases and at J to 6 bases, leaving 10 bases not matched to a gene. CDR3 residues: CASSSRTGRSSGELFF. The CDR3 DNA reads TGTGCCAGCAGCTCCAGGACAGGGAGGAGTTCCGGGGAGCTGTTTTTT.

This clonotype was recorded at least ten times. V and J are TRBV7-2 and TRBJ2-1; D tentatively fits TRBD1 or TRBD2 (6 bases each). From germline, CDR1 is SGHTA and CDR2 FQGNSA. Deletions cut 0 bases from V and 7 bases from J, with 13 bases between. This CDR3 region has 15 residues. The CDR3 sequence: CASSLAPGAVNEQFF. DNA for the CDR3: TGTGCCAGCAGCTTAGCCCCGGGGGCGGTAAATGAGCAGTTCTTC.

This chain uses TRBV28 with TRBJ2-1; D not certain. The germline V gene encodes CDR1 MDHEN and CDR2 SYDVKM. This CDR3 comprises 11 residues. Trimming pared 3 bases from V and 9 bases from J, leaving 6 bases between. As DNA, the CDR3 is TGTGCCAGCAGTTTGGGGTTTGAGCAGTTCTTC. Protein sequence: CASSLGFEQFF.

In this sample, this clonotype turned up many times. The chain carries TRBV5-1 and TRBJ2-2; unclear D gene. This CDR3 is 14 amino acids long. V gave up 0 bases and J gave up 4 bases, with 7 bases separating them. The V gene's germline CDR1 is SGHRS and CDR2 YFSETQ. CDR3 protein: CASSLVWGTGELFF. CDR3 in DNA: TGCGCCAGCAGCTTGGTTTGGGGCACCGGGGAGCTGTTTTTT.

This clonotype was recorded many times. The chain is built from TRBV20-1 and TRBJ2-6; no clear D gene. CDR1 DFQATT and CDR2 SNEGSKA come from the germline V gene (reference sequence). Between the trimmed V and J ends, which lost 3 bases and 1 base, there was a span of 10 bases. CDR3 length equals 15 residues. The CDR3 DNA reads as TGCAGTGCTAGTGTCTCGGGTTCTGGGGCCAACGTCCTGACTTTC. The encoded protein is CSASVSGSGANVLTF.

This clonotype was seen ten or more times. J is TRBJ1-4 and V is TRBV5-6, with 7 bases lining up with TRBD1. Trimming at V came to 4 bases and at J to 7 bases, leaving 10 bases not matched to a gene. The CDR3 has 15 amino acids. From germline, CDR1 is SGHDT and CDR2 YYEEEE. The CDR3 DNA reads TGTGCCAGCAGCCAAATACAGGGGTCGGGTGAAAAACTGTTTTTT. This sequence encodes CASSQIQGSGEKLFF.

At least ten counts were recorded for this clonotype. This chain links TRBV7-9 with TRBJ1-2; D might be TRBD1 (5 bases). Trimming cost V 1 base and J 7 bases, with 7 bases left between them. Germline-derived CDR1 and CDR2 are SEHNR and FQNEAQ (reference sequence). The CDR3 loop spans 12 amino acids. The CDR3 here is CASSLETVGYTF. DNA of the CDR3: TGTGCCAGCAGCTTAGAGACAGTTGGCTACACCTTC.

In this sample, this clonotype turned up many times. V usage is TRBV20-1 and J usage is TRBJ2-2, with 9 bases matching TRBD2. Germline lookup yields CDR1 DFQATT and CDR2 SNEGSKA (reference sequence). V shed 8 bases and J 6 bases; nucleotides not matched to a gene: 7. The CDR3 has 13 amino acids. CDR3 residues: CSPARGRAGELFF. Here the CDR3 DNA reads TGCAGTCCCGCGCGCGGGAGGGCCGGGGAGCTGTTTTTT.

This clonotype appeared many times. The chain recombines TRBV27 with TRBJ1-4, with D perhaps TRBD1 (6 bases). V dropped 5 bases and J dropped 6 bases, with 10 bases sitting between them. Looked up from germline, CDR1 is MNHEY and CDR2 is SMNVEV (reference sequence). This CDR3 has 13 amino acids. The CDR3 here is CASSRGFDEKLFF. In DNA form, the CDR3 reads TGTGCCAGCAGTAGGGGGTTTGATGAAAAACTGTTTTTT. The entire variable domain, with the rest obtained from reference TRBV27 and TRBJ1-4, is as follows: EAQVTQNPRYLITVTGKKLTVTCSQNMNHEYMSWYRQDPGLGLRQIYYSMNVEVTDKGDVPEGYKVSRKEKRNFPLILESPSPNQTSLYFCASSRGFDEKLFFGSGTQLSVL.

This clonotype was recorded at least ten times. Germline and junction disagree at one end, which may indicate a read error. The gene calls are TRBV5-1 and TRBJ1-2; no firm D call. The CDR3 contains 12 residues. Germline lookup yields CDR1 SGHRS and CDR2 YFSETQ. Here the CDR3 reads CASTLDDYGYTF. The CDR3 DNA follows: TGCGCCAGCACCTTGGATGACTATGGCTACACCTTC.